The 21 T cell receptor beta chains listed next were all sequenced from one sample in a study of monozygotic twins with inflammatory bowel disease. One entry per CDR3 protein, without DNA, is what TCRdb gives after re-calling the 5' RACE reads. The sample's table shows about 99,000 distinct CDR3 sequences. The sample taken for sequencing was blood. The source of these receptors is a human donor with ulcerative colitis or Crohn's disease, or a healthy co-twin of an affected twin (not recorded which).

The chain combines TRBV12-3 or TRBV12-4 with TRBJ1-5; TCRdb proposes TRBD1, but this gene call is untestable without DNA. The CDR3 covers 14 residues. This CDR3 reads CASTTQQGNQPQHF.

The CDR3 loop is CASSQGGREETQYF. The rearrangement uses TRBV5-4 and TRBJ2-5; the TCRdb D gene call, TRBD1, has no DNA to confirm it. The CDR3 is 14 amino acids. Germline loops: CDR1 SGHNT, CDR2 YYREEE (reference sequence).

The V gene is TRBV24-1, the J gene TRBJ2-5; the D gene TCRdb calls, TRBD2, cannot be checked with no DNA. Germline V lookup: CDR1 KGHDR, CDR2 SFDVKD. CDR3 size: 12 residues. CDR3 in amino acids: CATGGFQETQYF.

V usage is TRBV6-1 and J usage is TRBJ2-3; TCRdb picks TRBD1, but there is no DNA to check that call. Germline values: CDR1 MNHNS, CDR2 SASEGT. This CDR3 is 14 amino acids long. The chain's CDR3 is CASSVRQGRDTQYF.

V is TRBV4-2 and J is TRBJ2-7; lacking DNA, the TRBD1 call made by TCRdb goes unchecked. The CDR3 extends over 13 amino acids. CDR1 LGHNA and CDR2 YNFKEQ come from the germline V gene. CDR3 residues: CASSQDRVYEQYF.

The chain recombines TRBV7-2 with TRBJ2-4. The CDR3 has 16 amino acids. Germline lookup yields CDR1 SGHTA and CDR2 FQGNSA. Here the CDR3 reads CASSLAWLVAKNIQYF.

The chain is built from TRBV3-1 and TRBJ2-7; TCRdb calls TRBD1, which cannot be checked without DNA. The length of the CDR3 is 14 residues. The germline gives CDR1 LGHDT, CDR2 YNNKEL (reference sequence). CDR3 region: CASSRETGPYEQYF.

V and J are TRBV6-5 and TRBJ2-7. The CDR3 length is 12 residues. The germline CDR1 and CDR2 sequences are MNHEY and SVGAGI. The CDR3 protein is CASRGSVYEQYF.

CDR3 in amino acids: CASSLGVEGYGYTF. The rearrangement links TRBV5-1 to TRBJ1-2. Germline CDR1 is SGHRS and CDR2 is YFSETQ. The CDR3 is made up of 14 amino acids.

CDR3 loop: CSAKAWTSGRANEQYF. The rearrangement uses TRBV20-1 and TRBJ2-7; there is no DNA to check the TCRdb D call of TRBD2. This CDR3 spans 16 amino acids. Germline V gene sequence: CDR1 DFQATT, CDR2 SNEGSKA (reference sequence).

This chain uses TRBV5-1 with TRBJ2-3. CDR1 SGHRS and CDR2 YFSETQ come from the germline V gene. CDR3 length: 17 residues. The CDR3 sequence: CASSLGLYPRAGDTQYF.

The chain has TRBV7-8 and TRBJ2-7; the D gene TCRdb calls, TRBD2, cannot be checked with no DNA. The germline CDR1 and CDR2 sequences are SGHVS and FQNEAQ. This CDR3 spans 16 amino acids. CDR3 sequence: CASSWTQLAGAHEQYF.

J is TRBJ1-2 and V is TRBV5-4; TCRdb's D gene call, TRBD1, goes unchecked for lack of DNA. The germline CDR1 and CDR2 sequences are SGHNT and YYREEE (reference sequence). The CDR3 covers 15 residues. CDR3 loop: CASSFGLATAYGYTF.

V is TRBV4-3 and J is TRBJ1-2. In germline, CDR1 is LGHNA, CDR2 YSLEER. The CDR3 totals 17 residues. The CDR3 reads CASSQGDVPRDSGGYTF.

The CDR3 is CAISEEGTGGFGDTQYF. V usage is TRBV10-3 and J usage is TRBJ2-3; TCRdb picks TRBD1, but there is no DNA to check that call. Germline CDR1 reads ENHRY; CDR2 reads SYGVKD. The CDR3 consists of 17 residues.

V usage is TRBV5-1 and J usage is TRBJ2-5. The germline gives CDR1 SGHRS, CDR2 YFSETQ. This CDR3 is 13 amino acids long. CDR3 region: CASSLAVQETQYF.

The rearrangement joins TRBV20-1 to TRBJ1-2; the TCRdb D gene call, TRBD1, has no DNA to confirm it. The CDR3 covers 14 residues. Germline loops: CDR1 DFQATT, CDR2 SNEGSKA (reference sequence). CDR3 loop: CSARPRTDYYGYTF.

V is TRBV6-1 and J is TRBJ1-6; without DNA, the TCRdb call of TRBD1 cannot be checked. CDR3 size: 15 residues. Germline CDR1 MNHNS, CDR2 SASEGT. The CDR3 loop reads CASSPQTARNSPLHF.

This sequence joins TRBV28 and TRBJ2-2; TCRdb's D call of TRBD2 is untestable without DNA. The CDR3 totals 15 residues. The germline gives CDR1 MDHEN, CDR2 SYDVKM. The CDR3 loop is CASSFGRGFHGELFF.

The V gene is TRBV4-3, the J gene TRBJ1-1. The CDR3 sequence is 14 residues long. Germline loops: CDR1 LGHNA, CDR2 YSLEER. The CDR3 reads CASSQDGLNTEAFF.

The rearrangement uses TRBV5-1 and TRBJ2-1; with no DNA, the TCRdb D assignment of TRBD1 cannot be verified. This CDR3 spans 15 amino acids. Germline CDR1 SGHRS, CDR2 YFSETQ. CDR3 amino acids: CASSAQTGRYNEQFF.